This TCR beta chain was retrieved from a study of blood T cell repertoires in COVID-19 (dated by TCRdb to the early 2020s). Turning to the overall study: Collaborator samples came from the United States, Italy and Spain and covered acute and convalescent phases of COVID-19. The prospective study material was composed of cDNA or gDNA derived from T cells, B-cell-depleted T cells, or PBMCs. Deeply sampled blood TCRbeta repertoires from subjects exposed to, actively infected with, or recovered from COVID-19 were included in the dataset. The repertoires were made available in a free public database intended to serve as a resource for research on the immune response to SARS-CoV-2. Samples were obtained from the ongoing ImmuneRACE study (first 160 participants) and from over 1,000 subjects provided by 6 global collaborators. The sample metadata nearly always contained a de-identified subject ID, COVID-19 status, age in years and sex. Where available, HLA class I and class II types were obtained from metadata supplied by the sample provider rather than from assay-based typing.

Comment on this clone: The target of this receptor is not known. Per-nucleotide qualities are absent, and no much larger clonotype sits a single base away.

The collaborating institutions used their own protocols to collect whole blood in K2EDTA tubes. Collaborator samples were shipped for TCRbeta analysis as frozen whole blood, isolated PBMCs, or DNA extracted from either sample type. TCRbeta CDR3 regions were amplified from genomic DNA by means of the immunoSEQ Assay, a bias-controlled multiplex PCR. The source study handled its data this way. The number of nucleated cells in each sample was estimated from the amplification of reference gene primers within the assay. To quantify the absolute abundance of each unique TCRbeta CDR3 rearrangement, sequence reads were collapsed and filtered. For each sample, productive Simpson clonality was calculated by taking the square root of Simpson's diversity index across productive rearrangements. Here the immuneACCESS table is served through TCRdb, limited to in-frame sequences with V and J called. Missing clones are a known gap in these copies; in checked studies unresolved V genes cover under half, and the rest lacks a known reason. The V and J calls and the clone size are those of that table, but D and trimming were determined from the DNA. This sample gives 90,000 to 150,000 clones in total; roughly nine tenths of them show up just once. The ten largest make up about 27% of the sample.

Measured from the cysteine to the phenylalanine, the CDR3 is 14 residues long. The retained sequence is limited to the CDR3, 42 bases, with the frame set at the first base. The germline V gene encodes CDR1 MNHNY and CDR2 SVGAGI (reference sequence). V lost 2 bases and J lost 4 bases; the stretch between them is 11 bases long. The paper's findings and limits, for the study overall: The quantity of clinical and demographic metadata differed by source and by participant and was supplied without curation.

The sequence links TRBV6-6 to TRBJ1-1; TRBD1 is possibly the D segment (6 matching bases). Input material: peripheral blood. The receptor comes from a man in his 70s with active or convalescent COVID-19. The CDR3 region has the sequence CASSYPEDSTEAFF. The nucleotide sequence reads as follows: TGTGCCAGCAGTTACCCGGAGGACAGCACTGAAGCTTTCTTT.